This T cell receptor (beta chain) derives from a study of T cell repertoires in cytomegalovirus infection. As for the study in general: HLA-C-restricted CMV epitopes, recently identified, and well-studied HLA-B-restricted ones were used by the study. Both CMV infection and a matching HLA type were indicated by public TCR beta signatures. Study-level points and caveats: Totalled public TCR beta family frequency picked out people who carried CMV plus the relevant HLA. HLA-C-restricted CMV-specific TCR beta clonotypes prevailed in the ex vivo response.

This clonotype was counted many times. The antigen remains undetermined. TCRdb independently ran MiXCR on the reads; one entry per CDR3 protein. Seen here are about 770,000 distinct CDR3 sequences, roughly 28% observed once, and the top ten hold roughly 13%. V dropped 6 bases and J dropped 10 bases, with 10 bases sitting between them. Germline lookup yields CDR1 SGHVS and CDR2 FNYEAQ. This CDR3 comprises 11 residues. This chain uses TRBV7-6 with TRBJ2-1; perhaps TRBD1 as D (6 bases). Sequenced here: cultured CD8+ T cells from PBMCs, sampled from culture after CMV antigen stimulation. This clonotype was sampled from a human donor in good health (CMV status not recorded). Some clones in this sample may be carry-over from other donors' samples. This CDR3 is CASSLGQEQFF. Here the CDR3 DNA reads TGTGCCAGCAGTCTAGGACAGGAGCAGTTCTTC.